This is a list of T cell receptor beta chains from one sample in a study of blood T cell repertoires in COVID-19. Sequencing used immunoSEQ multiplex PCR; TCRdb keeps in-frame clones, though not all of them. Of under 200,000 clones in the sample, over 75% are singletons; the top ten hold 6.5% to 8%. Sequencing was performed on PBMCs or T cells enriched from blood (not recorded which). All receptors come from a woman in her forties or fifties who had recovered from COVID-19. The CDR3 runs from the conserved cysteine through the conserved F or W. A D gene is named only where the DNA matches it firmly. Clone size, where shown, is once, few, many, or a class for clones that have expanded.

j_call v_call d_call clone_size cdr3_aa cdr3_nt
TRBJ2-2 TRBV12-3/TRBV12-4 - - CASSTPTGELFF TGTGCCAGCAGCACTCCCACCGGGGAGCTGTTTTTT
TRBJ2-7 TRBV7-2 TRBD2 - CASSLAGGSYEQYF TGTGCCAGCAGCTTGGCGGGGGGATCCTACGAGCAGTACTTC
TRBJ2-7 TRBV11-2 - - CASSSRGHEQYF TGTGCCAGCAGCTCGCGCGGCCACGAGCAGTACTTC
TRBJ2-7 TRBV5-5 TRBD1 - CASSLVSGQGHEQYF TGTGCCAGCAGCTTGGTCTCCGGACAGGGCCACGAGCAGTACTTC
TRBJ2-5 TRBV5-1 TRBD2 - CASSLDGFRTSSETQYF TGCGCCAGCAGCTTGGATGGGTTTCGGACTAGCAGTGAGACCCAGTACTTC
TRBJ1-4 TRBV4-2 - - CASSQDTEGGWGLQATNEKLFF TGTGCCAGCAGCCAAGATACAGAAGGGGGATGGGGTTTACAAGCAACTAATGAAAAACTGTTTTTT
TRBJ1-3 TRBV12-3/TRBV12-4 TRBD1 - CASKDRAGNTIYF TGTGCCAGTAAGGACAGGGCTGGAAACACCATATATTTT
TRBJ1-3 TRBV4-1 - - CASSHPVVGNTIYF TGCGCCAGCAGCCACCCGGTTGTCGGAAACACCATATATTTT
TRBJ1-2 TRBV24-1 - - CATSDSRGGYTF TGTGCCACCAGTGACAGCCGAGGAGGCTACACCTTC
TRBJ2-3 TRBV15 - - CATSRGGDRTDTQYF TGTGCCACCAGCAGAGGGGGGGACCGCACAGATACGCAGTATTTT
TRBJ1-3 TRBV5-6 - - CASRGRGRNSGNTIYF TGTGCCAGCCGCGGGCGTGGACGGAACTCTGGAAACACCATATATTTT
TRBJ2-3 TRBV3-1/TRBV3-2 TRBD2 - CASSQDPGLAGGSADTQYF TGTGCCAGCAGCCAAGACCCCGGACTAGCGGGGGGGAGTGCAGATACGCAGTATTTT
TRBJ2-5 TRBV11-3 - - CASSLAHGGARETQYF TGTGCCAGCAGCTTAGCCCATGGGGGGGCGAGAGAGACCCAGTACTTC
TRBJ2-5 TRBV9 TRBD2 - CASSVGGLAGNGETQYF TGTGCCAGCAGCGTAGGGGGGCTAGCGGGGAATGGAGAGACCCAGTACTTC
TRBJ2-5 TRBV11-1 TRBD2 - CASSLKGLAKTQYF TGTGCCAGCAGCTTAAAGGGACTAGCGAAGACCCAGTACTTC
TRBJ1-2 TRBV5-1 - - CASSSPPATGYTF TGCGCCAGCAGCTCCCCACCCGCGACAGGCTACACCTTC
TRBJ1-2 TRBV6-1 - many CASSDLGGAVNGYTF TGTGCCAGCAGTGACCTGGGGGGGGCAGTGAATGGCTACACCTTC
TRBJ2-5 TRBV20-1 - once CSASPFGQEGEETQYF TGCAGTGCTAGTCCCTTCGGACAGGAGGGGGAAGAGACCCAGTACTTC
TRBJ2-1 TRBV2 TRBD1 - CASGTGWDSYNEQFF TGTGCCAGTGGGACAGGGTGGGACTCCTACAATGAGCAGTTCTTC
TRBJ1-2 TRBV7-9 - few CASSPHGETSNYGYTF TGTGCCAGCAGCCCTCACGGGGAGACGTCTAACTATGGCTACACCTTC
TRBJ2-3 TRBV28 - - CASKGGSPITDTQYF TGTGCCAGCAAGGGTGGGAGCCCCATCACAGATACGCAGTATTTT
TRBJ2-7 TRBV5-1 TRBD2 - CASSSPGLAGHEQYF TGCGCCAGCAGCTCTCCGGGACTAGCGGGGCACGAGCAGTACTTC
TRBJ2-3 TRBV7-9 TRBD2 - CASSQPPGLAGEYTQYF TGTGCCAGCAGCCAGCCCCCGGGACTAGCGGGGGAGTATACGCAGTATTTT
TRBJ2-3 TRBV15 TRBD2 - CATSPKLAGGRTDTQYF TGTGCCACCAGTCCAAAATTAGCGGGGGGCCGCACAGATACGCAGTATTTT
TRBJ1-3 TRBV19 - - CASTNPGSATTGNTIYF TGTGCCAGTACCAACCCCGGGAGCGCGACCACTGGAAACACCATATATTTT
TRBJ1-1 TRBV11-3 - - CASSLRGTEAFF TGTGCCAGCAGCTTAAGAGGCACTGAAGCTTTCTTT
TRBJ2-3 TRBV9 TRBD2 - CASSVGGGPTDTQYF TGTGCCAGCAGCGTTGGCGGGGGGCCCACAGATACGCAGTATTTT
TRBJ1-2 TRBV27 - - CASSFARTPYDYGYTF TGTGCCAGCAGTTTCGCCCGGACACCTTATGACTATGGCTACACCTTC
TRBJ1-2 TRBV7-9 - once CASSLEGGSYGYTF TGTGCCAGCAGCTTAGAAGGGGGTTCTTATGGCTACACCTTC
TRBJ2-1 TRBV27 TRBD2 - CASSFYASGITYNEQFF TGTGCCAGCAGTTTCTACGCTAGCGGGATAACCTACAATGAGCAGTTCTTC
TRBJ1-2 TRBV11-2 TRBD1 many CASSLDRANGYTF TGTGCCAGCAGCCTAGACAGGGCCAATGGCTACACCTTC
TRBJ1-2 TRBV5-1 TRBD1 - CASSLDGTGAFGYTF TGCGCCAGCAGCTTGGATGGGACAGGGGCTTTTGGCTACACCTTC
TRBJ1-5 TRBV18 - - CASSPKQGVGNQPQHF TGTGCCAGCTCACCAAAACAGGGAGTGGGGAATCAGCCCCAGCATTTT
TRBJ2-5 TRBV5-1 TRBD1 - CASSRTGQARETQYF TGCGCCAGCAGCCGGACAGGGCAAGCGAGAGAGACCCAGTACTTC
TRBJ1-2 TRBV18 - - CASSPQGESYGYTF TGTGCCAGCTCACCACAAGGAGAAAGCTATGGCTACACCTTC
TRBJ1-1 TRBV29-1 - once CSVAITEAFF TGCAGCGTTGCCATCACTGAAGCTTTCTTT
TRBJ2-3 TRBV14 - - CASSHGGTQYF TGTGCCAGCAGCCACGGCGGTACGCAGTATTTT